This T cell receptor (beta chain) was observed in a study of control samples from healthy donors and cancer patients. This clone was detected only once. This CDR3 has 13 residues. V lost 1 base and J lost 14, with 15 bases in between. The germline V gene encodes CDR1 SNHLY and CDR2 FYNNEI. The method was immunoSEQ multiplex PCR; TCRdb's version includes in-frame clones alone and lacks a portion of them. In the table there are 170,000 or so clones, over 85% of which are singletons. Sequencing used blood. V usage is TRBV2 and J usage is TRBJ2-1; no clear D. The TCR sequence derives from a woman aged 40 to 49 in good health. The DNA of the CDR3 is TGTGCCAGCAGTGAAGAAACGGGCCCAAGGGAGTTCTTC. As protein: CASSEETGPREFF.